The TCR beta chain under discussion was sequenced for a study of cytomegalovirus exposure and HLA in healthy donors. The study, taken as a whole, reports: A later analysis revealed that TCR association rates differed between HLA loci, peaking at DRB1 and bottoming out at HLA-C. In vitro data verified three CMV-associated chains as specific for CMV antigens.

Vbeta (60) and Jbeta (13) primers were used in the PCR. Data came from immunoSEQ multiplex PCR; TCRdb stores just in-frame clones and leaves some out. The top ten clones hold around 9.6% of a sample with about 210,000 clones, about 85% of them seen once. For this clone: Antigen specificity is unknown.

The CDR3 covers 19 residues. The germline CDR1 and CDR2 sequences are MNHEY and SMNVEV (reference sequence). The chain recombines TRBV27 with TRBJ2-5, with D perhaps matching TRBD1 (5 bases). The J call may be wrong; the DNA end is better matched by TRBJ2-7. The sequenced sample consisted of PBMCs. The TCR sequence derives from a woman between 45 and 65 years old in good health and CMV-seropositive. The CDR3 reads CARKRRLGALFPIRYEQYF. The DNA for the CDR3 is TGTGCCAGGAAGCGCCGTCTTGGGGCTCTCTTCCCTATTCGCTACGAGCAGTACTTC.